The T cell receptor (beta chain) under discussion was sequenced for a study of T cell responses to AZD1222 COVID-19 vaccine. TCRdb keeps only in-frame clones here, not all; method: immunoSEQ multiplex PCR. The repertoire holds about 100,000 clones, over 80% seen once, with 6.2% in the top ten. The CDR3 sequence is 14 residues long. Germline assignment: CDR1 MNHNS and CDR2 SASEGT. Trimming left V 0 bases short and J 8 bases short, with 13 bases between. The chain links TRBV6-1 to TRBJ1-2; D call uncertain. This specimen consisted of peripheral blood, obtained 28 days after the second AZD1222 dose. This TCR was sampled from an adult who received the AZD1222 COVID-19 vaccine. As DNA, the CDR3 is TGTGCCAGCAGTGAAGCCGGGCGGCCTTGGGGCTACACCTTC. Protein: CASSEAGRPWGYTF.